A selection of T cell receptor beta chains follows, all from one sample in a study of cytomegalovirus exposure and HLA in healthy donors. Using immunoSEQ multiplex PCR, the repertoire was profiled, and TCRdb retains in-frame clones only, with some absent. The sample records 200,000 or so clones, roughly 88% being singletons. Sequencing was performed on PBMCs. These receptors came from a woman in her twenties or thirties in good health and CMV-seropositive. CDR3s include the opening cysteine and the closing phenylalanine or tryptophan. Fields, in order: D gene, J gene, V gene, clone size, CDR3 DNA, CDR3 protein. A D gene is named only where the DNA matches it firmly. The listing skips clone size in some rows; elsewhere it reads once, few, many or a size class.

NA | TRBJ2-2 | TRBV2 | many | TGTGCCAGTAATCCCGGTGGTGGGGAGCTGTTTTTT | CASNPGGGELFF
TRBD1 | TRBJ1-1 | TRBV15 | NA | TGTGCCACCAGCAGTTTGGGACAGGGGAACACTGAAGCTTTCTTT | CATSSLGQGNTEAFF
NA | TRBJ2-3 | TRBV15 | NA | TGTGCCACCAGCAGAGACCCCAGCGGGAGCACAGATACGCAGTATTTT | CATSRDPSGSTDTQYF
NA | TRBJ2-7 | TRBV27 | NA | TGTGCCAGCAGTTTAGCGGTGAGCTCCTACGAGCAGTACTTC | CASSLAVSSYEQYF
NA | TRBJ1-2 | TRBV6-4 | NA | TGTGCCAGCAGCGAAACTGACAGGTCCTATGGCTACACCTTC | CASSETDRSYGYTF
NA | TRBJ2-1 | TRBV7-2 | NA | TGTGCCAGCAGCTCTTCCTGGGCGACGAGCTCCTACAATGAGCAGTTCTTC | CASSSSWATSSYNEQFF
NA | TRBJ2-5 | TRBV11-3 | NA | TGTGCCAGCAGCCCAGGAGGTGGGCCGGGGGAGGTAGGAGAGACCCAGTACTTC | CASSPGGGPGEVGETQYF
NA | TRBJ2-7 | TRBV21-1 | NA | TGTGCCAGCAGCCCACAGGGGTCGGGCCAAGAGCAGTACTTC | CASSPQGSGQEQYF
NA | TRBJ2-2 | TRBV6-6 | NA | TGTGCCAGCAGTTACCGGTCTGACGGGGAGCTGTTTTTT | CASSYRSDGELFF
NA | TRBJ1-4 | TRBV15 | NA | TGTGCCACCTCCGGAGGGCTCAATGAAAAACTGTTTTTT | CATSGGLNEKLFF
TRBD1 | TRBJ2-7 | TRBV5-1 | NA | TGCGCCAGCAGCTTATTGTCCGGGACAGGGATCGACGAGCAGTACTTC | CASSLLSGTGIDEQYF
TRBD2 | TRBJ2-1 | TRBV6-5 | NA | TGTGCCAGCAGTTCCCTTTGGACTAGCGGGAACAATGAGCAGTTCTTC | CASSSLWTSGNNEQFF
TRBD2 | TRBJ2-5 | TRBV7-6 | NA | TGTGCCAGCAGCTTGGAACTAGCGGCCGTAGAGACCCAGTACTTC | CASSLELAAVETQYF
NA | TRBJ2-7 | TRBV9 | once | TGTGCCAGCAGCGTAGGGTCATTGGGAGCCGAGCAGTACTTC | CASSVGSLGAEQYF
TRBD2 | TRBJ2-1 | TRBV2 | once | TGTGCCAGCAGGCGACTAGCGCGTAGCTCCTACAATGAGCAGTTCTTC | CASRRLARSSYNEQFF
NA | TRBJ2-7 | TRBV6-6 | few | TGTGCCAGCAGTTACTCGGGTGCGGGACCCTACGAGCAGTACTTC | CASSYSGAGPYEQYF
TRBD2 | TRBJ2-2 | TRBV4-2 | medium-sized | TGTGCCAGCAGCCAAGCGTTGGGAGGGCTGAACACCGGGGAGCTGTTTTTT | CASSQALGGLNTGELFF
NA | TRBJ1-5 | TRBV27 | once | TGTGCCAGCAGTTTTGGCCCACAGAGCAATCAGCCCCAGCATTTT | CASSFGPQSNQPQHF
TRBD1 | TRBJ1-4 | TRBV30 | NA | TGTGCCTGGAGAAATATACAGGGGTTCGGGGAAAAACTGTTTTTT | CAWRNIQGFGEKLFF
NA | TRBJ2-6 | TRBV19 | NA | TGTGCCAGTAGTAAGGGGTTTCTTTCTGGGGCCAACGTCCTGACTTTC | CASSKGFLSGANVLTF
NA | TRBJ1-1 | TRBV6-1 | NA | TGTGCCAGCATCGACTTGTTTCGGTCTGAAGCTTTCTTT | CASIDLFRSEAFF
TRBD1 | TRBJ1-2 | TRBV28 | few | TGTGCCAGCAGACCCGGGACAGAAGCCTATGGCTACACCTTC | CASRPGTEAYGYTF